Detailed here is one T cell receptor (beta chain). Its antigen is not known. This record belongs to a study of T cells in localized non-small cell lung cancer. Trimming stripped 9 bases from V and 3 bases from J, with 22 bases between. CDR1 MNHEY and CDR2 SMNVEV come from the germline V gene (reference sequence). This CDR3 comprises 16 residues. Study-wide results and caveats: Heterogeneity remains possible, as sequencing covered one tumor region only.

Using immunoSEQ multiplex PCR, the repertoire was profiled, and TCRdb retains in-frame clones only, with some absent. The sample lists some 28,000 clones, roughly 90% occurring once. The chain has TRBV27 and TRBJ2-3, with TRBD2 as a possible D gene (5 bases). The sample in question was peripheral blood, obtained before any cancer treatment. This clonotype was sampled from a woman aged 18-49 years with stage I lung adenocarcinoma. The CDR3 DNA reads as TGTGCCAGTGGGGATGCGGGCTATCGAGGAACAGATACGCAGTATTTT. This codes for CASGDAGYRGTDTQYF.